This T cell receptor (beta chain) was recovered during a study of CD8 T cells in ankylosing spondylitis. Study outcomes and limitations: CD8+ cells made up the disease-linked clones, which were relatively rare in peripheral blood. According to the report, clones linked to the disease were significantly enriched in matched synovial fluid samples taken from ankylosing spondylitis patients. Prior literature has documented some motif variants in synovial fluid and blood from reactive arthritis. A motif in TCR beta, a set of fewer than ten highly homologous variants, appeared characteristic of ankylosing spondylitis blood.

This clonotype was counted a few times. Its antigen is still unknown. Quantitative 5'-RACE with molecular barcodes produced the TCR beta libraries. One entry per CDR3 protein, called by TCRdb with MiXCR from the 5' RACE reads. The sample includes 450,000 or so distinct CDR3 sequences, 20% to 30% of them seen just once. Sequenced sample: blood, either unsorted or a sorted T cell fraction (not recorded which). The origin of this receptor is a male donor with ankylosing spondylitis.

In DNA, the CDR3 is TGCGCCAGCAGCCCGACCTTTACAGGGAGGGACGGCTCTGGGGCCAACGTCCTGACTTTC. Protein: CASSPTFTGRDGSGANVLTF. This chain uses TRBV5-1 with TRBJ2-6; a weak D match, TRBD2 (7 bases). The CDR3 length is 20 residues. Germline CDR1 reads SGHRS; CDR2 reads YFSETQ. V was cut by 4 bases and J by 0 bases, with 23 bases left in between. The full variable domain, its missing parts supplied by reference TRBV5-1 and TRBJ2-6, is KAGVTQTPRYLIKTRGQQVTLSCSPISGHRSVSWYQQTPGQGLQFLFEYFSETQRNKGNFPGRFSGRQFSNSRSEMNVSTLELGDSALYLCASSPTFTGRDGSGANVLTFGAGSRLTVL.